This T cell receptor (beta chain) derives from a study of T-cell reconstitution after alpha-beta-depleted transplantation in children. Trimming stripped 3 bases from V and 0 bases from J, with 14 bases between. Looked up from germline, CDR1 is MNHEY and CDR2 is SVGEGT. The CDR3 extends over 17 amino acids. A TCRbeta library incorporating unique molecular identifiers was prepared. TCRdb itself ran the PCR reads through MiXCR, one entry per CDR3 protein. Among a few hundred thousand distinct CDR3 sequences, approximately 30% were seen once, and the ten largest hold about 35%. This clonotype was observed a handful of times.

The receptor comes from a boy under three years old with Wiskott-Aldrich syndrome, due to receive a stem cell transplant. The chain links TRBV6-2 or TRBV6-3 to TRBJ1-4; the D is unclear. The sample here was PBMCs, taken before TCRalphabeta/CD19-depleted stem cell transplant. The CDR3 here is CASSYSPYRSTNEKLFF. CDR3 nucleotides: TGTGCCAGCAGTTATAGCCCCTACCGATCAACTAATGAAAAACTGTTTTTT.